This entry lists 20 T cell receptor beta chains sequenced from one sample in a study of cytomegalovirus exposure and HLA in healthy donors. PCR employed 60 Vbeta and 13 Jbeta primers. Using immunoSEQ multiplex PCR, the repertoire was profiled, and TCRdb retains in-frame clones only, with some absent. The sample contains 150,000 to 250,000 clones, around 85% of which appear only once. Material for sequencing was PBMCs. Receptors originate from a woman between 45 and 60 years old in good health and CMV-seronegative.

The CDR3 DNA is TGCGCCAGCAGCTTGGCCCGGACAAAACCGGACACCGGGGAGCTGTTTTTT. Its protein is CASSLARTKPDTGELFF. The V call is TRBV5-1, the J call TRBJ2-2, with D perhaps TRBD1 (5 bases). The CDR3 length is 17 residues. Germline lookup yields CDR1 SGHRS and CDR2 YFSETQ. V was trimmed by 0 bases and J by 3 bases, leaving 15 bases between them. The whole variable domain, filled in from reference TRBV5-1 and TRBJ2-2, reads KAGVTQTPRYLIKTRGQQVTLSCSPISGHRSVSWYQQTPGQGLQFLFEYFSETQRNKGNFPGRFSGRQFSNSRSEMNVSTLELGDSALYLCASSLARTKPDTGELFFGEGSRLTVL.

V usage is TRBV28 and J usage is TRBJ2-7, with TRBD1 matching over 10 bases. This CDR3 has 15 residues. Per the germline V gene, CDR1 is MDHEN and CDR2 is SYDVKM. The ends lost 3 bases at V and 2 bases at J; junction bases unmatched: 4. The CDR3 sequence: CASSFRDRGTYEQYF. CDR3 sequence (DNA): TGTGCCAGCAGTTTCCGGGACAGGGGTACCTACGAGCAGTACTTC.

This chain joins TRBV4-1 and TRBJ1-1; D possibly corresponds to TRBD1 (5 bases). CDR3 length equals 14 residues. V lost 2 bases and J 4 bases, leaving 11 bases between the germline ends. The germline gives CDR1 MGHRA, CDR2 YSYEKL. The CDR3 region has the DNA TGCGCCAGCAGCCAACCCGGGGGGGTCACTGAAGCTTTCTTT. Amino acids: CASSQPGGVTEAFF.

V and J are TRBV28 and TRBJ2-7; D perhaps matches TRBD2 (7 bases). The CDR3 sequence is 14 residues long. Deletions cut 8 bases from V and 6 bases from J, with 20 bases between. Germline V gene sequence: CDR1 MDHEN, CDR2 SYDVKM. CDR3 in amino acids: CASRPGGTSIEQYF. In DNA, the CDR3 is TGTGCCAGCCGCCCGGGGGGCACTAGTATCGAGCAGTACTTC.

The genes are TRBV7-9 and TRBJ2-5; no clear D. The CDR3 is made up of 12 amino acids. CDR1 and CDR2 from the germline V gene are SEHNR and FQNEAQ (reference sequence). Trimming removed 5 bases at V and 5 bases at J, with 9 bases between. CDR3 sequence (DNA): TGTGCCAGCAGCACCACCGGGGAGACCCAGTACTTC. Protein: CASSTTGETQYF.

The V and J genes are TRBV5-1 and TRBJ1-5; no reliable D call. This CDR3 spans 15 amino acids. The V and J ends lost 2 bases and 0 bases respectively, with 9 bases between them. Germline CDR1 reads SGHRS; CDR2 reads YFSETQ. CDR3 loop: CASSFPQTSNQPQHF. As DNA, the CDR3 is TGCGCCAGCAGCTTTCCACAGACTAGCAATCAGCCCCAGCATTTT.

The chain recombines TRBV5-6 with TRBJ1-5, with TRBD1 as a possible D gene (5 bases). This CDR3 contains 15 residues. Germline loops: CDR1 SGHDT, CDR2 YYEEEE. Trimming stripped 0 bases from V and 1 base from J, with 8 bases between. CDR3 in amino acids: CASSLAGGSNQPQHF. The CDR3 region has the DNA TGTGCCAGCAGCTTGGCCGGGGGGAGCAATCAGCCCCAGCATTTT.

This clone occurred once. This chain joins TRBV28 and TRBJ2-7, with 8 bases identical to TRBD1. The J segment lost 5 bases and the V segment lost 2 bases, leaving 11 bases of the junction unmatched. CDR3 size: 16 residues. The V gene's germline CDR1 is MDHEN and CDR2 SYDVKM. The CDR3 nucleotides are TGTGCCAGCAGTTTACCCGGGACAGGTACTTGGAACGAGCAGTACTTC. Amino acids: CASSLPGTGTWNEQYF.

The V call is TRBV6-5, the J call TRBJ2-5; tentatively, D is TRBD2 (6 bases). The J call may be mistaken, given a closer DNA end match to TRBJ2-7. CDR3 length: 11 residues. The germline V gene encodes CDR1 MNHEY and CDR2 SVGAGI. The CDR3 nucleotides are TGTGCCAGCATGCGGGGTTACGAGCAGTACTTC. Translating it yields CASMRGYEQYF.

The chain has TRBV19 and TRBJ2-7; perhaps TRBD1 as D (5 bases). Germline V CDR1 and CDR2: LNHDA, SQIVND (reference sequence). This CDR3 spans 15 amino acids. V was clipped by 5 bases and J by 7 bases, with 21 bases between them. The CDR3 nucleotides are TGTGCCAGTAGTCCATTTAATTGGGGCTCGCAAGAGCAGTACTTC. Amino acids: CASSPFNWGSQEQYF.

A word on this clone: One junction end disagrees with the germline gene, perhaps due to a read error. The chain combines TRBV7-9 with TRBJ2-2, with D possibly being TRBD2 (6 bases). Per the germline V gene, CDR1 is SEHNR and CDR2 is FQNEAQ (reference sequence). This CDR3 spans 13 amino acids. The CDR3 loop reads CSSSLVAGISLFF. The CDR3 nucleotides read TGTTCCAGCAGCTTAGTTGCGGGGATTTCGCTGTTTTTT.

The chain has TRBV14 and TRBJ2-7, with 11 bases identical to TRBD1. The CDR3 runs to 15 residues. Germline trimming cut 0 bases from V and 6 bases from J; bases unmatched to any gene: 4. CDR1 is SGHDN and CDR2 is FVKESK in the germline V gene. For the CDR3, the DNA is TGTGCCAGCAGCCAAGAGGACAGGGGGCTAGCCGAGCAGTACTTC. This codes for CASSQEDRGLAEQYF. Together with reference TRBV14 and TRBJ2-7, the CDR3 gives the full variable domain: EAGVTQFPSHSVIEKGQTVTLRCDPISGHDNLYWYRRVMGKEIKFLLHFVKESKQDESGMPNNRFLAERTGGTYSTLKVQPAELEDSGVYFCASSQEDRGLAEQYFGPGTRLTVT.

V is TRBV7-6 and J is TRBJ1-4; D might be TRBD1 (5 bases). The CDR3 covers 13 residues. Trimming stripped 4 bases from V and 8 bases from J, with 11 bases between. Germline CDR1 and CDR2: SGHVS and FNYEAQ. CDR3 region: CASSYRGEEKLFF. DNA of the CDR3: TGTGCCAGCAGCTATCGGGGGGAGGAAAAACTGTTTTTT. Drawing the rest from reference TRBV7-6 and TRBJ1-4, the complete variable domain is GAGVSQSPRYKVTKRGQDVALRCDPISGHVSLYWYRQALGQGPEFLTYFNYEAQQDKSGLPNDRFSAERPEGSISTLTIQRTEQRDSAMYRCASSYRGEEKLFFGSGTQLSVL.

V usage is TRBV14 and J usage is TRBJ2-1; TRBD2 aligns across 9 bases. The CDR3 length is 17 residues. Germline V CDR1 and CDR2: SGHDN, FVKESK. The V and J ends lost 0 bases and 3 bases, in that order; junction bases with no gene match: 6. The CDR3 loop is CASSQDSSGTLYNEQFF. The CDR3 bases are TGTGCCAGCAGCCAAGACTCTAGCGGGACCCTCTACAATGAGCAGTTCTTC.

V is TRBV6-5 and J is TRBJ2-7; 11 nucleotides line up with TRBD2. With V trimmed by 6 bases and J by 2 bases, 6 bases remained unmatched. Germline loops: CDR1 MNHEY, CDR2 SVGAGI. The CDR3 totals 15 residues. The CDR3 loop is CASSRGTSGPYEQYF. In DNA, the CDR3 is TGTGCCAGCAGCCGCGGGACTAGCGGTCCCTACGAGCAGTACTTC.

The rearrangement joins TRBV6-1 to TRBJ2-2; possibly TRBD1 for D (6 bases). The CDR3 is made up of 14 amino acids. The ends were cut back, 2 bases at V and 7 bases at J, with 11 bases in the middle. Germline V gene data show CDR1 as MNHNS and CDR2 as SASEGT. CDR3 sequence reads: CASSEPGASGELFF. The CDR3 nucleotides are TGTGCCAGCAGTGAACCAGGGGCGAGCGGGGAGCTGTTTTTT.

This clone was detected a few times. The rearrangement uses TRBV5-4 and TRBJ1-1, with D hard to call. Germline V gives CDR1 SGHNT, CDR2 YYREEE (reference sequence). This CDR3 is 13 amino acids long. Trimming left V 0 bases short and J 3 bases short, with 6 bases between. CDR3 nucleotide sequence: TGTGCCAGCAGCTTGGATCCGGACACTGAAGCTTTCTTT. Amino acid sequence: CASSLDPDTEAFF.

This clone occurred once. V is TRBV11-2 and J is TRBJ2-1, with 9 positions matching TRBD1. CDR1 SGHAT and CDR2 FQNNGV come from the germline V gene. The V and J ends lost 1 base and 7 bases, in that order; junction bases with no gene match: 5. The CDR3 runs 15 residues. The CDR3 region has the DNA TGTGCCAGCAGCTTAGGGACAGGGGCAAAAAATGAGCAGTTCTTC. Translating gives CASSLGTGAKNEQFF.

The chain combines TRBV6-6 with TRBJ2-2; 15 bases line up with TRBD2. The V segment lost 10 bases and the J segment 5 bases; nucleotides outside the gene matches: 2. CDR1 and CDR2 from the germline V gene are MNHNY and SVGAGI (reference sequence). The CDR3 contains 14 residues. CDR3 protein: CAIGTSGRTGELFF. The CDR3 nucleotides read TGTGCCATTGGGACTAGCGGGAGGACCGGGGAGCTGTTTTTT.

This clone was counted only a few times. The chain joins TRBV28 to TRBJ2-2, with D unresolved. In germline, CDR1 is MDHEN, CDR2 SYDVKM. V lost 6 bases, J lost 5 bases, and 4 bases lay in between. The CDR3 length is 11 residues. CDR3 residues: CASRSTGELFF. The CDR3 DNA sequence: TGTGCCAGCAGGTCGACCGGGGAGCTGTTTTTT.